The source of this T cell receptor (beta chain) is a study of T-cell memory formation after mild COVID-19. About the research overall: TCR clusters were mostly donor specific. General study points: Memory cells collected pre-infection included some clones that later responded, suggesting cross-reactive memory joined. Later expanders leaned CD4+, whereas day 15 to 85 contracting clones were balanced CD4/CD8.

This clonotype was counted at least ten times. Its target is not known. From germline, CDR1 is SGHAT and CDR2 FQNNGV. This CDR3 contains 19 residues. The V end lost 2 bases, the J end lost 0 bases, and 20 bases lay between the germline ends. Libraries for TCRalpha and TCRbeta carried sample barcodes and unique molecular identifiers via 5'RACE. TCRdb redid the calling of the 5' RACE reads with MiXCR, one entry per CDR3 protein. The sample lists roughly 110,000 distinct CDR3 sequences; about 15% were seen once. Sequences were obtained from PBMCs or a T cell subset sorted from them (not recorded which). The chain links TRBV11-2 to TRBJ2-1; D perhaps matches TRBD2 (6 bases). The sequence was collected from a man aged 18 to 30 who had mild COVID-19 (a few samples of this study predate the infection). Cell type and time point are not known. The CDR3 nucleotides are TGTGCCAGCAGCTTATACCCCCAAGGCGGGGCAAGCTCCTACAATGAGCAGTTCTTC. Its protein is CASSLYPQGGASSYNEQFF.